The 26 T cell receptor beta chains in this list originate from one sample, sequenced in a study of Graves' ophthalmopathy and Graves' hyperthyroidism. From RNA, the CDR3 regions of TCR beta chains were amplified and sequenced. Investigators did first-round RT-PCR with HTBI primers, then second-round multiplex PCR. TCRdb recomputed calls from the multiplex PCR reads with MiXCR, one row per CDR3 protein. The sample shows around 400,000 distinct CDR3 sequences, approximately 20% of them seen only once. The sample consisted of peripheral blood. These receptors all come from a woman younger than 35 with Graves' ophthalmopathy.

This clonotype was observed many times. This chain links TRBV14 with TRBJ1-2; D gene ambiguous. Trimming left V 5 bases short and J 4 bases short, with 11 bases between. Per germline, CDR1 SGHDN and CDR2 FVKESK. The CDR3 consists of 13 residues. The CDR3 DNA reads as TGTGCCAGCAGCGGAAGAATCTTCTATGGCTACACCTTC. Translation: CASSGRIFYGYTF. The entire variable domain, with the rest obtained from reference TRBV14 and TRBJ1-2, is as follows: EAGVTQFPSHSVIEKGQTVTLRCDPISGHDNLYWYRRVMGKEIKFLLHFVKESKQDESGMPNNRFLAERTGGTYSTLKVQPAELEDSGVYFCASSGRIFYGYTFGSGTRLTVV.

This clonotype was found many times. The chain combines TRBV29-1 with TRBJ2-7; perhaps TRBD2 as D (5 bases). The CDR3 totals 15 residues. V was trimmed by 0 bases and J by 2 bases, leaving 14 bases between them. Germline CDR1 SQVTM, CDR2 ANQGSEA. The CDR3 nucleotides are TGCAGCGTTGAAGATGACGGGATCCCCCCCTACGAGCAGTACTTC. It specifies CSVEDDGIPPYEQYF.

This clonotype occurred many times. The CDR3: CASSLEWGATQPQHF. DNA of the CDR3: TGTGCCAGCAGCTTAGAATGGGGGGCTACTCAGCCCCAGCATTTT. The chain links TRBV7-9 to TRBJ1-5; the D gene is possibly TRBD1 (6 bases). Germline V gene data show CDR1 as SEHNR and CDR2 as FQNEAQ (reference sequence). The CDR3 has 15 residues. V lost 1 base to trimming and J lost 6 bases, with 13 bases between them.

This clonotype was counted many times. For the CDR3, the DNA is TGTGCCAGCCGGACGACAGTCATCTCTGGGGCCAACGTCCTGACTTTC. Its translation: CASRTTVISGANVLTF. The rearrangement links TRBV6-5 to TRBJ2-6, with D possibly being TRBD1 (5 bases). Germline values: CDR1 MNHEY, CDR2 SVGAGI. The V gene lost 8 bases and the J gene lost 0 bases, with 14 bases spanning the gap. The CDR3 runs 16 residues.

This clonotype has at least ten counts. The chain is built from TRBV20-1 and TRBJ2-7; D may be TRBD2 (5 bases). This CDR3 contains 12 residues. Germline CDR1 reads DFQATT; CDR2 reads SNEGSKA (reference sequence). The V and J ends lost 5 bases and 4 bases respectively, with 12 bases between them. The CDR3 DNA is TGCAGTGCTGACCGTGGCGGGTACGAGCAGTACTTC. Its translation: CSADRGGYEQYF.

This clonotype was counted many times. The chain uses TRBV27 and TRBJ2-2, with unresolved D. Germline V gives CDR1 MNHEY, CDR2 SMNVEV (reference sequence). The CDR3 sequence is 14 residues long. Trimming left V 0 bases short and J 1 base short, with 3 bases between. CDR3 sequence reads: CASSLSLNTGELFF. The CDR3 DNA is TGTGCCAGCAGTTTATCACTGAACACCGGGGAGCTGTTTTTT.

This clonotype showed up many times. The chain couples TRBV4-1 to TRBJ2-2; possibly TRBD2 for D (6 bases). V was cut by 0 bases and J by 10 bases, with 15 bases left in between. Germline V gene sequence: CDR1 MGHRA, CDR2 YSYEKL. CDR3 length: 15 residues. The CDR3 DNA reads as TGCGCCAGCAGCCAAGAAGGGACTCTCGTGGAGGAGCTGTTTTTT. Its translation is CASSQEGTLVEELFF.

The table lists this clonotype with many counts. The chain employs TRBV9 and TRBJ1-5, with D perhaps TRBD1 (5 bases). The CDR3 runs 16 residues. Germline V gene data show CDR1 as SGDLS and CDR2 as YYNGEE. V was clipped by 3 bases and J by 7 bases, with 20 bases between them. The CDR3 loop reads CASSGGAGPPGQPQHF. The CDR3 DNA reads TGTGCCAGCAGCGGAGGGGCAGGGCCCCCAGGACAGCCCCAGCATTTT.

V and J are TRBV28 and TRBJ1-5; D gene ambiguous. CDR3 length: 14 residues. Trimming took 8 bases from V and 0 from J, leaving 11 bases between them. Germline V gene sequence: CDR1 MDHEN, CDR2 SYDVKM. CDR3 region: CASLEGVSNQPQHF. In DNA form, the CDR3 reads TGTGCCAGCCTAGAAGGAGTTAGCAATCAGCCCCAGCATTTT. The complete variable domain, with remaining parts taken from reference TRBV28 and TRBJ1-5, reads DVKVTQSSRYLVKRTGEKVFLECVQDMDHENMFWYRQDPGLGLRLIYFSYDVKMKEKGDIPEGYSVSREKKERFSLILESASTNQTSMYLCASLEGVSNQPQHFGDGTRLSIL.

This clonotype was seen many times. The CDR3 protein is CASSSRLSQVGTYGYTF. The CDR3 DNA sequence: TGTGCCAGCAGTTCTAGACTCTCCCAAGTGGGAACATATGGCTACACCTTC. The chain couples TRBV27 to TRBJ1-2; D not certain. Looked up from germline, CDR1 is MNHEY and CDR2 is SMNVEV (reference sequence). The CDR3 consists of 17 residues. Between the trimmed V and J ends, which lost 4 bases and 5 bases, there was a span of 23 bases.

This clonotype was counted many times. The chain has TRBV7-2 and TRBJ2-7; no clear D gene. The length of the CDR3 is 14 residues. V was shortened by 5 bases and J by 2 bases, with 13 bases between the two germline ends. Per germline, CDR1 SGHTA and CDR2 FQGNSA. CDR3 amino acids: CASSLFQRTYEQYF. The DNA of the CDR3 is TGTGCCAGCAGCCTATTCCAGAGGACCTACGAGCAGTACTTC.

In this sample, this clonotype turned up many times. The rearrangement uses TRBV15 and TRBJ2-2; D is possibly TRBD1 (7 bases). The germline V gene has CDR1 LNHNV and CDR2 YYDKDF (reference sequence). The V and J ends lost 2 bases and 3 bases respectively, with 13 bases between them. The CDR3 consists of 16 residues. The CDR3 nucleotides are TGTGCCACCAGCAGATTTACAGGGGAGGACACCGGGGAGCTGTTTTTT. Encoded protein: CATSRFTGEDTGELFF.

This clonotype has at least ten counts. The rearrangement uses TRBV20-1 and TRBJ1-6; 7 positions match TRBD1. The germline V gene encodes CDR1 DFQATT and CDR2 SNEGSKA (reference sequence). V lost 6 bases, J lost 8 bases, and 10 bases stayed unmatched. The CDR3 covers 14 residues. CDR3 coding DNA: TGCAGTGCCAGGGAAACAGGGGCCGATTCACCCCTCCACTTT. Its translation is CSARETGADSPLHF.

This clonotype was found many times. J is TRBJ1-2 and V is TRBV6-5; D is possibly TRBD1 (5 bases). Looked up from germline, CDR1 is MNHEY and CDR2 is SVGAGI. This CDR3 is built from 15 residues. V was shortened by 4 bases and J by 4 bases, with 16 bases between the two germline ends. This chain's CDR3 is CASSSLTDIIYGYTF. CDR3 sequence (DNA): TGTGCCAGCAGTTCCCTCACGGACATCATCTATGGCTACACCTTC.

The DNA of the CDR3 is TGCGCCAGCAGTGAGTCGACAGAAGGGGGCGAGACCCAGTACTTC. It encodes CASSESTEGGETQYF. The chain combines TRBV10-2 with TRBJ2-5; TRBD1 aligns across 7 bases. This CDR3 is built from 15 residues. Germline CDR1 and CDR2: WSHSY and SAAADI. The ends lost 0 bases at V and 5 bases at J; junction bases unmatched: 6.

CDR3 bases: TGTGCCTGGAGTGTATACAGTTCGGTGGACACCGGGGAGCTGTTTTTT. This gives the protein CAWSVYSSVDTGELFF. The chain uses TRBV30 and TRBJ2-2, with D unresolved. Trimming removed 0 bases from V and 3 bases from J, with 14 bases in between. The CDR3 contains 16 residues. CDR1 and CDR2 (germline): GTSNPN, SVGIG (reference sequence).

In its sample, this clonotype was seen many times. The chain links TRBV29-1 to TRBJ1-2; 7 bases agree with TRBD1. The CDR3 is made up of 13 amino acids. Germline V CDR1 and CDR2: SQVTM, ANQGSEA. The V and J ends lost 7 bases and 8 bases, in that order; junction bases with no gene match: 13. The CDR3 is CSATGDGRWGYTF. In DNA form, the CDR3 reads TGCAGCGCCACAGGGGATGGGCGGTGGGGCTACACCTTC.

At least ten counts were recorded for this clonotype. This chain links TRBV7-3 with TRBJ1-2; D gene unclear. V lost 0 bases and J 0 bases, leaving 8 bases between the germline ends. The germline V gene encodes CDR1 SGHTA and CDR2 FQGTGA. CDR3 length: 15 amino acids. CDR3 protein: CASSLTGGTNYGYTF. DNA for the CDR3: TGTGCCAGCAGCTTAACCGGCGGTACTAACTATGGCTACACCTTC.

This clonotype was seen ten or more times. The V gene is TRBV10-3, the J gene TRBJ1-1, with D unresolved. The CDR3 has 12 residues. CDR1 and CDR2 from the germline V gene are ENHRY and SYGVKD. Deletions cut 8 bases from V and 0 bases from J, with 7 bases between. CDR3 amino acids: CAIGSMNTEAFF. DNA of the CDR3: TGTGCCATCGGTTCTATGAACACTGAAGCTTTCTTT.

This clonotype was recorded many times. V is TRBV27 and J is TRBJ1-1; tentative D call: TRBD1 (5 bases). Germline V gene lookup returns CDR1 MNHEY and CDR2 SMNVEV (reference sequence). The CDR3 extends over 13 amino acids. Between the trimmed V and J ends, which lost 5 bases and 4 bases, there was a span of 11 bases. The CDR3 region has the DNA TGTGCCAGCAGTCTCAGTAGGGGCACTGAAGCTTTCTTT. Amino acids: CASSLSRGTEAFF.

This chain joins TRBV6-1 and TRBJ1-1; D is uncertain. Germline assignment: CDR1 MNHNS and CDR2 SASEGT. CDR3 length equals 14 residues. V was trimmed by 2 bases and J by 2 bases, leaving 9 bases between them. The CDR3 region is CASSEFGDNTEAFF. The CDR3 bases are TGTGCCAGCAGTGAATTCGGGGATAACACTGAAGCTTTCTTT.

This clonotype was seen at least ten times. This chain joins TRBV12-3 or TRBV12-4 and TRBJ2-5, with D maybe TRBD1 (6 bases). This CDR3 is 13 amino acids long. Trimming removed 7 bases at V and 5 bases at J, with 14 bases between. The CDR3: CASIPQGGETQYF. CDR3 nucleotides: TGTGCCAGCATACCACAGGGTGGGGAGACCCAGTACTTC.

This clonotype was seen many times. The J gene is TRBJ1-5, the V gene TRBV2, with D possibly matching TRBD1 (6 bases). Trimming left V 6 bases short and J 3 bases short, with 12 bases between. The CDR3 is 14 residues long. Germline V CDR1 and CDR2: SNHLY, FYNNEI. CDR3 sequence: CASSWGDNNQPQHF. CDR3 sequence (DNA): TGTGCCAGCAGCTGGGGGGACAACAATCAGCCCCAGCATTTT.

This clonotype appeared many times. The genes are TRBV28 and TRBJ2-2; D uncertain. This CDR3 has 15 amino acids. With 5 bases removed from V and 7 bases from J, the gap between germline ends came to 17 bases. CDR1 and CDR2 from the germline V gene are MDHEN and SYDVKM. CDR3 nucleotide sequence: TGTGCCAGCAGTGTAAGACAAGATACCTTCGGGGAGCTGTTTTTT. Protein: CASSVRQDTFGELFF. Drawing the rest from reference TRBV28 and TRBJ2-2, the complete variable domain is DVKVTQSSRYLVKRTGEKVFLECVQDMDHENMFWYRQDPGLGLRLIYFSYDVKMKEKGDIPEGYSVSREKKERFSLILESASTNQTSMYLCASSVRQDTFGELFFGEGSRLTVL.

This clonotype was recorded many times. The rearrangement links TRBV6-1 to TRBJ2-2, with 9 bases lining up with TRBD1. The CDR3 loop spans 15 amino acids. V was pared by 5 bases and J by 6 bases, with 7 bases of the junction left unmatched. CDR1 is MNHNS, CDR2 SASEGT, per germline. The CDR3 DNA reads TGTGCCAGCAGTAATCCGGGACAGGGCTCCGGGGAGCTGTTTTTT. Protein product: CASSNPGQGSGELFF.

This clonotype was picked up many times. The CDR3 protein is CATSRGLTGLNSPLHF. The CDR3 DNA sequence: TGTGCCACCAGCAGAGGCCTGACAGGACTGAATTCACCCCTCCACTTT. The chain has TRBV15 and TRBJ1-6; maybe TRBD1 (6 bases). This CDR3 comprises 16 residues. Between the trimmed V and J ends, which lost 1 base and 7 bases, there was a span of 14 bases. Per germline, CDR1 LNHNV and CDR2 YYDKDF (reference sequence). Full variable domain (remainder filled in from reference TRBV15 and TRBJ1-6): DAMVIQNPRYQVTQFGKPVTLSCSQTLNHNVMYWYQQKSSQAPKLLFHYYDKDFNNEADTPDNFQSRRPNTSFCFLDIRSPGLGDTAMYLCATSRGLTGLNSPLHFGNGTRLTVT.